Listed below are T cell receptor beta chains from one sample, sequenced in a study of blood T cell repertoires in COVID-19. The repertoire was sequenced with immunoSEQ multiplex PCR; TCRdb's copy has only in-frame clones and lacks some. The sample includes fewer than 300,000 clones, roughly nine tenths of them seen just once. Specimen: peripheral blood. The receptors derive from a woman aged 25 to 39 with COVID-19, enrolled during active disease. Both conserved end residues are part of each CDR3. The D gene is left open where the match is weak. Size values are once, few and many counts, or a class for expanded clones, and some rows have none.

D gene: .
clone size: .
V gene: TRBV2
J gene: TRBJ1-2
CDR3 protein: CASSEISVGAKLYGYTF
CDR3 DNA: TGTGCCAGCAGTGAAATTTCGGTTGGGGCAAAACTATATGGCTACACCTTC

D gene: .
clone size: .
V gene: TRBV29-1
J gene: TRBJ1-2
CDR3 protein: CSVEGGVNYGYTF
CDR3 DNA: TGCAGCGTTGAAGGGGGGGTAAACTATGGCTACACCTTC

D gene: .
clone size: .
V gene: TRBV12-3/TRBV12-4
J gene: TRBJ1-1
CDR3 protein: CASTRGAFF
CDR3 DNA: TGTGCCAGCACCCGCGGAGCTTTCTTT

D gene: TRBD2
clone size: .
V gene: TRBV19
J gene: TRBJ2-7
CDR3 protein: CASSPSVAGHYEQYF
CDR3 DNA: TGTGCCAGTAGTCCCAGTGTAGCGGGTCACTACGAGCAGTACTTC

D gene: .
clone size: .
V gene: TRBV15
J gene: TRBJ2-2
CDR3 protein: CATSRDVYANTGELFF
CDR3 DNA: TGTGCCACCAGCAGAGACGTCTACGCGAACACCGGGGAGCTGTTTTTT

D gene: TRBD1
clone size: .
V gene: TRBV5-3
J gene: TRBJ2-3
CDR3 protein: CARSLEGGSTDTQYF
CDR3 DNA: TGTGCCAGAAGCTTGGAAGGGGGCAGTACAGATACGCAGTATTTT

D gene: .
clone size: .
V gene: TRBV5-1
J gene: TRBJ2-7
CDR3 protein: CASTLTGYEQYF
CDR3 DNA: TGCGCCAGCACCCTGACAGGTTACGAGCAGTACTTC

D gene: .
clone size: once
V gene: TRBV28
J gene: TRBJ1-1
CDR3 protein: CASSILPRSTEAFF
CDR3 DNA: TGTGCCAGCAGTATCTTGCCAAGGAGTACTGAAGCTTTCTTT

D gene: TRBD1
clone size: .
V gene: TRBV27
J gene: TRBJ1-2
CDR3 protein: CASSPFAGTGYLAYGYTF
CDR3 DNA: TGTGCCAGCAGTCCATTCGCCGGGACAGGGTATTTAGCCTATGGCTACACCTTC

D gene: .
clone size: .
V gene: TRBV5-4
J gene: TRBJ2-6
CDR3 protein: CASSYDAGFSSGANVLTF
CDR3 DNA: TGTGCCAGCAGCTATGACGCGGGGTTCAGCTCTGGGGCCAACGTCCTGACTTTC

D gene: TRBD1
clone size: .
V gene: TRBV7-6
J gene: TRBJ1-1
CDR3 protein: CASSLLGQRNTEAFF
CDR3 DNA: TGTGCCAGCAGCTTATTGGGACAGCGGAACACTGAAGCTTTCTTT

D gene: .
clone size: .
V gene: TRBV28
J gene: TRBJ2-2
CDR3 protein: CASSPWSFGSLTGELFF
CDR3 DNA: TGTGCCAGCAGTCCCTGGTCATTTGGGAGCTTAACCGGGGAGCTGTTTTTT

D gene: .
clone size: .
V gene: TRBV5-6
J gene: TRBJ1-2
CDR3 protein: CASSLVGVMDGYTF
CDR3 DNA: TGTGCCAGCAGCTTGGTCGGGGTAATGGATGGCTACACCTTC

D gene: TRBD2
clone size: .
V gene: TRBV28
J gene: TRBJ2-7
CDR3 protein: CASGLAGVLYEQYF
CDR3 DNA: TGTGCCAGCGGCTTAGCGGGAGTACTCTACGAGCAGTACTTC

D gene: .
clone size: .
V gene: TRBV30
J gene: TRBJ2-3
CDR3 protein: CAWAFSADTQYF
CDR3 DNA: TGTGCCTGGGCTTTCAGTGCAGATACGCAGTATTTT

D gene: TRBD1
clone size: .
V gene: TRBV2
J gene: TRBJ1-5
CDR3 protein: CASSGRTGGSNQPQHF
CDR3 DNA: TGTGCCAGCAGCGGAAGGACAGGGGGAAGCAATCAGCCCCAGCATTTT

D gene: .
clone size: .
V gene: TRBV14
J gene: TRBJ2-1
CDR3 protein: CASSQELAANEQFF
CDR3 DNA: TGTGCCAGCAGCCAAGAGTTAGCGGCCAATGAGCAGTTCTTC

D gene: .
clone size: .
V gene: TRBV27
J gene: TRBJ2-1
CDR3 protein: CASSPRDTTYNEQFF
CDR3 DNA: TGTGCCAGCAGTCCCCGGGACACAACCTACAATGAGCAGTTCTTC

D gene: .
clone size: .
V gene: TRBV27
J gene: TRBJ1-6
CDR3 protein: CASSPLDRTNSPLHF
CDR3 DNA: TGTGCCAGCAGTCCCCTCGACAGGACCAATTCACCCCTCCACTTT

D gene: .
clone size: .
V gene: TRBV15
J gene: TRBJ1-3
CDR3 protein: CATSRESLGDTIYF
CDR3 DNA: TGTGCCACCAGCAGAGAGTCTCTAGGGGACACCATATATTTT

D gene: TRBD1
clone size: .
V gene: TRBV19
J gene: TRBJ1-4
CDR3 protein: CASSPGQGLTNEKLFF
CDR3 DNA: TGTGCCAGTAGTCCGGGACAGGGTCTCACTAATGAAAAACTGTTTTTT

D gene: TRBD1
clone size: .
V gene: TRBV5-6
J gene: TRBJ2-7
CDR3 protein: CASSAPRQGAPEQYF
CDR3 DNA: TGTGCCAGCTCCGCCCCACGACAGGGGGCGCCCGAGCAGTACTTC

D gene: .
clone size: .
V gene: TRBV5-1
J gene: TRBJ2-1
CDR3 protein: CASSLDLLYNEQFF
CDR3 DNA: TGCGCCAGCAGCTTGGATCTATTATACAATGAGCAGTTCTTC

D gene: .
clone size: once
V gene: TRBV7-9
J gene: TRBJ1-1
CDR3 protein: CASSLGVAGADTEAFF
CDR3 DNA: TGTGCCAGCAGCTTAGGAGTCGCAGGGGCGGACACTGAAGCTTTCTTT

D gene: TRBD1
clone size: .
V gene: TRBV28
J gene: TRBJ1-2
CDR3 protein: CASRSTGGSLYGYTF
CDR3 DNA: TGTGCCAGCAGATCCACAGGGGGCTCACTCTATGGCTACACCTTC

D gene: .
clone size: .
V gene: TRBV28
J gene: TRBJ1-2
CDR3 protein: CASSFYRKHYGYTF
CDR3 DNA: TGTGCCAGCAGTTTTTACAGAAAACATTATGGCTACACCTTC

D gene: TRBD1
clone size: few
V gene: TRBV29-1
J gene: TRBJ1-3
CDR3 protein: CSVRQGTSGNTIYF
CDR3 DNA: TGCAGCGTTCGACAGGGCACCTCTGGAAACACCATATATTTT

D gene: TRBD1
clone size: .
V gene: TRBV6-5
J gene: TRBJ1-5
CDR3 protein: CASTLQGYNQPQHF
CDR3 DNA: TGTGCCAGCACTCTACAGGGGTACAATCAGCCCCAGCATTTT

D gene: TRBD2
clone size: .
V gene: TRBV9
J gene: TRBJ2-1
CDR3 protein: CASSVVGSSSGLYNEQFF
CDR3 DNA: TGTGCCAGCAGCGTAGTGGGTTCGTCTAGCGGGCTATACAATGAGCAGTTCTTC

D gene: .
clone size: .
V gene: TRBV5-4
J gene: TRBJ1-3
CDR3 protein: CASSLQDSGNTIYF
CDR3 DNA: TGTGCCAGCAGCCTACAGGACTCTGGAAACACCATATATTTT

D gene: .
clone size: .
V gene: TRBV5-8
J gene: TRBJ2-3
CDR3 protein: CASSFQANTDTQYF
CDR3 DNA: TGTGCCAGCAGCTTCCAGGCTAACACAGATACGCAGTATTTT

D gene: .
clone size: .
V gene: TRBV30
J gene: TRBJ1-3
CDR3 protein: CAWDLSSGNTIYF
CDR3 DNA: TGTGCCTGGGACCTAAGCTCTGGAAACACCATATATTTT

D gene: .
clone size: .
V gene: TRBV11-3
J gene: TRBJ2-1
CDR3 protein: CASSHDTSSYNEQFF
CDR3 DNA: TGTGCCAGCAGTCACGACACGAGCTCCTACAATGAGCAGTTCTTC

D gene: .
clone size: .
V gene: TRBV30
J gene: TRBJ1-2
CDR3 protein: CAWSVISSRGYGYTF
CDR3 DNA: TGTGCCTGGAGTGTAATCTCCAGCCGGGGCTATGGCTACACCTTC

D gene: TRBD1
clone size: .
V gene: TRBV7-6
J gene: TRBJ1-1
CDR3 protein: CASSQGTVAFF
CDR3 DNA: TGTGCCAGCAGCCAAGGGACAGTGGCTTTCTTT

D gene: .
clone size: .
V gene: TRBV18
J gene: TRBJ1-1
CDR3 protein: CASSPGPGTEAFF
CDR3 DNA: TGTGCCAGCTCACCAGGGCCGGGAACTGAAGCTTTCTTT

D gene: .
clone size: .
V gene: TRBV29-1
J gene: TRBJ1-4
CDR3 protein: CSVEVRWGNEKLFF
CDR3 DNA: TGCAGCGTTGAAGTACGTTGGGGCAATGAAAAACTGTTTTTT

D gene: .
clone size: .
V gene: TRBV7-2
J gene: TRBJ2-3
CDR3 protein: CASSFRRVRYF
CDR3 DNA: TGTGCCAGCAGCTTTCGCAGGGTGAGGTATTTT

D gene: TRBD2
clone size: .
V gene: TRBV9
J gene: TRBJ2-3
CDR3 protein: CASSVSSGRGTDTQYF
CDR3 DNA: TGTGCCAGCAGCGTTTCTAGCGGGAGGGGCACAGATACGCAGTATTTT

D gene: TRBD2
clone size: .
V gene: TRBV11-2
J gene: TRBJ2-7
CDR3 protein: CASRAVAGGPNLYEQYF
CDR3 DNA: TGTGCCAGCAGGGCGGTCGCGGGAGGCCCTAATCTCTACGAGCAGTACTTC

D gene: .
clone size: .
V gene: TRBV19
J gene: TRBJ1-5
CDR3 protein: CASSMGGRNNQPQHF
CDR3 DNA: TGTGCCAGTAGTATGGGTGGGAGGAACAATCAGCCCCAGCATTTT

D gene: TRBD1
clone size: .
V gene: TRBV28
J gene: TRBJ1-5
CDR3 protein: CASSPTGSVKNQPQHF
CDR3 DNA: TGTGCCAGCAGTCCGACAGGGAGTGTTAAAAATCAGCCCCAGCATTTT

D gene: TRBD2
clone size: once
V gene: TRBV19
J gene: TRBJ2-7
CDR3 protein: CASSRSTSGAYEQYF
CDR3 DNA: TGTGCCAGTTCACGATCTACTAGCGGGGCCTACGAGCAGTACTTC

D gene: TRBD1
clone size: .
V gene: TRBV27
J gene: TRBJ2-3
CDR3 protein: CASSFGQGGTDTQYF
CDR3 DNA: TGTGCCAGCAGTTTCGGGCAGGGGGGCACAGATACGCAGTATTTT

D gene: TRBD2
clone size: .
V gene: TRBV3-1/TRBV3-2
J gene: TRBJ2-1
CDR3 protein: CASSQLASGGYNEQFF
CDR3 DNA: TGTGCCAGCAGCCAACTAGCTAGCGGGGGGTACAATGAGCAGTTCTTC

D gene: .
clone size: .
V gene: TRBV30
J gene: TRBJ1-5
CDR3 protein: CAWSYGYQPQHF
CDR3 DNA: TGTGCCTGGAGTTACGGTTATCAGCCCCAGCATTTT